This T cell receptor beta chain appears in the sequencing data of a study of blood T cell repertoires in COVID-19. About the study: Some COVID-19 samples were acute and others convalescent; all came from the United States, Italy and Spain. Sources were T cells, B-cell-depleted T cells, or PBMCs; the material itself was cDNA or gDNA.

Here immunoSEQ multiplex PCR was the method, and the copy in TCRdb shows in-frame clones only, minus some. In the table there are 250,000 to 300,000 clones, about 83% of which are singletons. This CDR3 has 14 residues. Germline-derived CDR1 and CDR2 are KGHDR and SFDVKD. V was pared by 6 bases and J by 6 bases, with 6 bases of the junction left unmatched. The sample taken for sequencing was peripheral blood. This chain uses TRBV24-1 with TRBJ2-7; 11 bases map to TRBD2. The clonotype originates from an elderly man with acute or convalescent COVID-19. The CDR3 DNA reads TGTGCCACCAGTCATAGCGGGAGGGCCCCCGAGCAGTACTTC. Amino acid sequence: CATSHSGRAPEQYF.